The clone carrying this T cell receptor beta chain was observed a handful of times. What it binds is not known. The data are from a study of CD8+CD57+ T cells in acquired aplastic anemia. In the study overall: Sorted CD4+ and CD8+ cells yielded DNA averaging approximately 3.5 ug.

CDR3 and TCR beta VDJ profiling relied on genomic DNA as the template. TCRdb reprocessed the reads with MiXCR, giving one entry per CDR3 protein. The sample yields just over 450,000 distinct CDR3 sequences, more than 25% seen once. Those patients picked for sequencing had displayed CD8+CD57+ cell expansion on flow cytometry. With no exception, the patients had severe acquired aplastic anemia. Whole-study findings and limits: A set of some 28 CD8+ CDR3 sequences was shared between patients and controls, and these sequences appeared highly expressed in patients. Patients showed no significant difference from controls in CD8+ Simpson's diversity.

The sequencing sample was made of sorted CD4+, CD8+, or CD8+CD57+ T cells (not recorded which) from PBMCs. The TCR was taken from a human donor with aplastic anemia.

The CDR3 bases are TGCAGTGCTAGAGATCCCACAGGCGCGAACACTGAAGCTTTCTTT. It specifies CSARDPTGANTEAFF. The V call is TRBV20-1, the J call TRBJ1-1; maybe TRBD1 (5 bases). The V gene lost 0 bases and the J gene lost 1 base, with 12 bases spanning the gap. Germline V gives CDR1 DFQATT, CDR2 SNEGSKA (reference sequence). This CDR3 is 15 amino acids long.